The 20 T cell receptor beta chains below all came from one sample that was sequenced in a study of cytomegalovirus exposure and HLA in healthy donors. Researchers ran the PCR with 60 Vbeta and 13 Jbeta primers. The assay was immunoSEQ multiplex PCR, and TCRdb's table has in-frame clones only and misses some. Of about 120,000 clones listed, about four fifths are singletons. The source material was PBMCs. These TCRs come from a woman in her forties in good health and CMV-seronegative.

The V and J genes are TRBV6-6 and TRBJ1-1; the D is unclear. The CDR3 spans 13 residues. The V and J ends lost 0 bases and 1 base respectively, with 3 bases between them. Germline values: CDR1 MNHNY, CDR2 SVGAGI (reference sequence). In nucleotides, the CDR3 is TGTGCCAGCAGTTACTCAGCGAACACTGAAGCTTTCTTT. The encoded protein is CASSYSANTEAFF.

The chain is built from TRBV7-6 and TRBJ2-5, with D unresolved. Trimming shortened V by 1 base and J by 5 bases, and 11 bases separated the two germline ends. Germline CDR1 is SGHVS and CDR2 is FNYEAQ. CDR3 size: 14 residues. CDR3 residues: CASSLGGGRETQYF. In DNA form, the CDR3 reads TGTGCCAGCAGCTTAGGTGGTGGTCGGGAGACCCAGTACTTC.

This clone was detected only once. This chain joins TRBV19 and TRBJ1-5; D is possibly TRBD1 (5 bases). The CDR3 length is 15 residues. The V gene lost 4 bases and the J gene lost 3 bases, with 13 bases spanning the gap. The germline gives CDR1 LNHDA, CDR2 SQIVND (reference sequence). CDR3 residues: CASSKGRADNQPQHF. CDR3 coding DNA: TGTGCCAGTAGTAAGGGCAGGGCCGACAATCAGCCCCAGCATTTT. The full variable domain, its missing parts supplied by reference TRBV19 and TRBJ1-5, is DGGITQSPKYLFRKEGQNVTLSCEQNLNHDAMYWYRQDPGQGLRLIYYSQIVNDFQKGDIAEGYSVSREKKESFPLTVTSAQKNPTAFYLCASSKGRADNQPQHFGDGTRLSIL.

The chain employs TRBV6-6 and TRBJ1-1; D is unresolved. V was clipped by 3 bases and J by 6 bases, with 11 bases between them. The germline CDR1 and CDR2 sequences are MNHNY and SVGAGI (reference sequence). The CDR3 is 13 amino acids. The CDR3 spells CASSYGSTAEAFF. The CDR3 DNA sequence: TGTGCCAGCAGTTATGGTTCGACTGCTGAAGCTTTCTTT.

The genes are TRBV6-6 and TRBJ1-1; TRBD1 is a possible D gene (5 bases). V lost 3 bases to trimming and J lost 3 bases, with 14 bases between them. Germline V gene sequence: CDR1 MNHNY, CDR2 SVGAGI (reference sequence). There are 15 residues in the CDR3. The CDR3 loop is CASSYPGSGDTEAFF. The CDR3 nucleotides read TGTGCCAGCAGTTATCCAGGGAGCGGGGACACTGAAGCTTTCTTT.

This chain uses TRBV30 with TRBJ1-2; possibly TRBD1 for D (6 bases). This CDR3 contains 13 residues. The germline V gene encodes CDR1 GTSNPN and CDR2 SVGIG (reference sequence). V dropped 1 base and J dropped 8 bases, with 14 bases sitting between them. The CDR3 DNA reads TGTGCCTGGAGTGAGACACAGGGTTCGGGCTACACCTTC. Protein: CAWSETQGSGYTF.

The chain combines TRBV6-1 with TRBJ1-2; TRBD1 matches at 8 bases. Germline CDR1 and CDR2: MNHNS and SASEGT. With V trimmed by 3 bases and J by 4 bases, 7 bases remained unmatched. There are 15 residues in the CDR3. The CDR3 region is CASSENRGVSYGYTF. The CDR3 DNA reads TGTGCCAGCAGTGAGAACAGGGGGGTCAGCTATGGCTACACCTTC.

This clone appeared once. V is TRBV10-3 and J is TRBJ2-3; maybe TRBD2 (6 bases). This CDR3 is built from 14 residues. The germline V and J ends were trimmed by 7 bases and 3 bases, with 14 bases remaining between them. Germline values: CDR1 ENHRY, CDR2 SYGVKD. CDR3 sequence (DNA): TGTGCCATCAAGACGGGAGATATAACAGATACGCAGTATTTT. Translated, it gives CAIKTGDITDTQYF.

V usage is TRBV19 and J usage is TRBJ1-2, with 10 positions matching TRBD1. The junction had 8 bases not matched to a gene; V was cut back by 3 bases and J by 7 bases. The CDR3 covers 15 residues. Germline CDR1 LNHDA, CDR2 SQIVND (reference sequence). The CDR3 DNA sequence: TGTGCCAGTAGTATGGGACAGGGGAGCGGGTTTGGCTACACCTTC. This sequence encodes CASSMGQGSGFGYTF.

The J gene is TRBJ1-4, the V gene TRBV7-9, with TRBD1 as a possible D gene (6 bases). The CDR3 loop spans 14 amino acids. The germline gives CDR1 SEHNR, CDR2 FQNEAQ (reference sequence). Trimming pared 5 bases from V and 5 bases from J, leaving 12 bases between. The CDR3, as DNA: TGTGCCAGCAGCCTCGACAGGTGGAATGAAAAACTGTTTTTT. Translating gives CASSLDRWNEKLFF.

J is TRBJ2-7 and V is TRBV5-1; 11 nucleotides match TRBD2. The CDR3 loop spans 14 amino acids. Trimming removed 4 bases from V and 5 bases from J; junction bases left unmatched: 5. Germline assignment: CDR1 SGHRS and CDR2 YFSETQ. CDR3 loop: CASSPELAGDEQYF. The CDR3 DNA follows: TGCGCCAGCAGCCCCGAACTAGCGGGAGACGAGCAGTACTTC.

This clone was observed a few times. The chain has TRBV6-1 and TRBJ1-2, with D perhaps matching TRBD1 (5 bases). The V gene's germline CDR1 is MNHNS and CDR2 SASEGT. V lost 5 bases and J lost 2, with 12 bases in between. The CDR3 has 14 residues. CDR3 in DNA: TGTGCCAGCAGTTTTACGGGGGGAAACTATGGCTACACCTTC. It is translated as CASSFTGGNYGYTF.

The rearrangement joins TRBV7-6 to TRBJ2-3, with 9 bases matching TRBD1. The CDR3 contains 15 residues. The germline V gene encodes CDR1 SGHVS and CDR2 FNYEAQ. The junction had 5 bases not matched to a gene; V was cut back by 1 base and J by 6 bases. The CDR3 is CASSLGDRVVDTQYF. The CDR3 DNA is TGTGCCAGCAGCTTAGGGGACAGGGTCGTCGATACGCAGTATTTT.

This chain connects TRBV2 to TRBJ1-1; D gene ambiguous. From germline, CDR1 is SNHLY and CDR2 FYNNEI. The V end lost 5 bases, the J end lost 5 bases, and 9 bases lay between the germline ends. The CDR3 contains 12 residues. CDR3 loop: CASSFGMTEAFF. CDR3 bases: TGTGCCAGCAGTTTTGGCATGACTGAAGCTTTCTTT.

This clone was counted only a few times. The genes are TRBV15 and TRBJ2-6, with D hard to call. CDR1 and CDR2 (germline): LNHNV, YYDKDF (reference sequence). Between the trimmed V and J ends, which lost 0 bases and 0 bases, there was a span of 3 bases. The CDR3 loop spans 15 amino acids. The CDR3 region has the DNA TGTGCCACCAGCAGAGACAACTCTGGGGCCAACGTCCTGACTTTC. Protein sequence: CATSRDNSGANVLTF.

CDR3 protein: CASSYGLELYYGYTF. The CDR3 coding sequence is TGTGCCAGCAGTTACGGTCTCGAGCTCTACTATGGCTACACCTTC. The rearrangement links TRBV6-5 to TRBJ1-2; D gene unclear. The germline V and J ends were trimmed by 2 bases and 3 bases, with 13 bases remaining between them. Germline-derived CDR1 and CDR2 are MNHEY and SVGAGI. This CDR3 comprises 15 residues.

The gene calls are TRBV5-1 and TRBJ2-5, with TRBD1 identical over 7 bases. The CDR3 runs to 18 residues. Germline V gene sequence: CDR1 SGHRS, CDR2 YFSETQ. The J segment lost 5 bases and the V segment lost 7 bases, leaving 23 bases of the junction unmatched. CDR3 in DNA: TGCGCCAGCGGCGACAGGGACAAATTGTTACGAAAAGGCGAGACCCAGTACTTC. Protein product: CASGDRDKLLRKGETQYF.

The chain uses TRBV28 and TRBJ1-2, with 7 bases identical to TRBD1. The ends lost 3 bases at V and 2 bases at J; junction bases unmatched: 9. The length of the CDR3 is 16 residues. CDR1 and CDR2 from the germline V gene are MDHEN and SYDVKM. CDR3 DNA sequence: TGTGCCAGCAGTTTTCTGGGTACGGGACAGAACTATGGCTACACCTTC. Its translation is CASSFLGTGQNYGYTF.

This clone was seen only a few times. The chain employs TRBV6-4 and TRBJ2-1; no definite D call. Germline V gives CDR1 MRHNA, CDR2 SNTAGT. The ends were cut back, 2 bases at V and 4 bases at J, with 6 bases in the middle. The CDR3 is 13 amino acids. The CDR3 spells CASSDGRYNEQFF. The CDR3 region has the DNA TGTGCCAGCAGTGACGGCAGATACAATGAGCAGTTCTTC.

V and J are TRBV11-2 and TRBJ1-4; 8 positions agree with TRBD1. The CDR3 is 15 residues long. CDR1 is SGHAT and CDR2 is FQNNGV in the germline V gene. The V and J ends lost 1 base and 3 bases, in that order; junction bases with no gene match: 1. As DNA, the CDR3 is TGTGCCAGCAGCTTAGGACAGGGGTCTAATGAAAAACTGTTTTTT. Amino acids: CASSLGQGSNEKLFF. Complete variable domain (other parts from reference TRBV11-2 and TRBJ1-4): EAGVAQSPRYKIIEKRQSVAFWCNPISGHATLYWYQQILGQGPKLLIQFQNNGVVDDSQLPKDRFSAERLKGVDSTLKIQPAKLEDSAVYLCASSLGQGSNEKLFFGSGTQLSVL.